The 10 T cell receptor beta chains below come from one sample, sequenced in a study of shared clonotypes between healthy human individuals. Profiled with immunoSEQ multiplex PCR; TCRdb holds only in-frame clones, not every one. This sample has over a million clones, with around 82% found just once. Sequenced sample: memory CD4+ T cells from PBMCs. Subset denoted: CD45RA-negative fraction. These receptors were taken from a man aged 18 to 30 in good health. Some clones in this sample may be carry-over from other donors' samples.

This chain links TRBV27 with TRBJ1-2; 8 bases fit TRBD1. This CDR3 comprises 15 residues. Germline CDR1 is MNHEY and CDR2 is SMNVEV (reference sequence). V was pared by 2 bases and J by 2 bases, with 4 bases of the junction left unmatched. The DNA of the CDR3 is TGTGCCAGCAGTTTACAGGGGGCCGGCAACTATGGCTACACCTTC. It translates to CASSLQGAGNYGYTF.

V and J are TRBV4-1 and TRBJ2-7; unclear D gene. CDR1 and CDR2 (germline): MGHRA, YSYEKL. With 0 bases removed from V and 4 bases from J, the gap between germline ends came to 4 bases. The CDR3 contains 12 residues. The DNA of the CDR3 is TGCGCCAGCAGCCAAGATTTGTACGAGCAGTACTTC. Protein: CASSQDLYEQYF.

V usage is TRBV30 and J usage is TRBJ1-1, with D unresolved. V was trimmed by 3 bases and J by 1 base, leaving 9 bases between them. CDR1 is GTSNPN and CDR2 is SVGIG in the germline V gene (reference sequence). The CDR3 spans 13 residues. Here the CDR3 reads CAWSASGNTEAFF. The CDR3 bases are TGTGCCTGGAGCGCAAGTGGGAACACTGAAGCTTTCTTT.

The rearrangement links TRBV10-3 to TRBJ1-5, with a possible D match to TRBD1 (6 bases). There are 15 residues in the CDR3. Germline V gene sequence: CDR1 ENHRY, CDR2 SYGVKD. Trimming removed 3 bases from V and 3 bases from J, with 12 bases in between. Here the CDR3 reads CAISDGDRINQPQHF. In nucleotides, the CDR3 is TGTGCCATCAGTGACGGAGACAGGATCAATCAGCCCCAGCATTTT.

The chain joins TRBV7-7 to TRBJ2-3; TRBD1 aligns across 10 bases. V lost 5 bases and J lost 2; bases outside the gene matches: 4. Germline V gene lookup returns CDR1 SSHAT and CDR2 FNYEAQ (reference sequence). This CDR3 is 15 amino acids long. CDR3 amino acids: CASSRQGASTDTQYF. CDR3 in DNA: TGTGCCAGCAGCCGACAGGGGGCCTCCACAGATACGCAGTATTTT.

The chain combines TRBV7-8 with TRBJ2-3, with TRBD2 matching 11 bases. Looked up from germline, CDR1 is SGHVS and CDR2 is FQNEAQ. The CDR3 is 15 amino acids. After removal of 1 base from V and 5 bases from J, the junction contained 2 bases not matched to a gene. CDR3 residues: CASSLVAGGLDTQYF. CDR3 DNA sequence: TGTGCCAGCAGCTTAGTAGCGGGAGGGCTAGATACGCAGTATTTT.

J is TRBJ1-2 and V is TRBV9, with a tentative D call TRBD1 (6 bases). V was pared by 4 bases and J by 4 bases, with 14 bases between. From germline, CDR1 is SGDLS and CDR2 YYNGEE. The CDR3 contains 14 residues. The CDR3: CASSQVGQPYGYTF. The CDR3 region has the DNA TGTGCCAGCAGCCAAGTGGGACAACCCTATGGCTACACCTTC. Looking up the rest from reference TRBV9 and TRBJ1-2 gives the full variable domain: DSGVTQTPKHLITATGQRVTLRCSPRSGDLSVYWYQQSLDQGLQFLIQYYNGEERAKGNILERFSAQQFPDLHSELNLSSLELGDSALYFCASSQVGQPYGYTFGSGTRLTVV.

Turning to this clone: This sample includes further DNA sequences coding for the same CDR3. The chain employs TRBV7-2 and TRBJ2-7, with TRBD1 matching over 9 bases. Germline CDR1 and CDR2: SGHTA and FQGNSA. The CDR3 is made up of 14 amino acids. The ends lost 5 bases at V and 1 base at J; junction bases unmatched: 3. The CDR3 region has the DNA TGTGCCAGCAGCCTACAGGGGGCATCCTACGAGCAGTACTTC. Protein product: CASSLQGASYEQYF.

The chain is built from TRBV18 and TRBJ1-2; 7 bases line up with TRBD1. Losses at the gene ends were 3 bases for V and 7 bases for J; bases not matched to a gene: 8. Germline CDR1 KGHSH, CDR2 LQKENI. This CDR3 contains 14 residues. For the CDR3, the DNA is TGTGCCAGCTCACCTGCTACAGGGGTGTTTGGCTACACCTTC. This codes for CASSPATGVFGYTF.

This sequence joins TRBV2 and TRBJ2-7; a weak D match, TRBD1 (6 bases). The V end lost 4 bases, the J end lost 6 bases, and 16 bases lay between the germline ends. The CDR3 loop spans 14 amino acids. Germline values: CDR1 SNHLY, CDR2 FYNNEI. CDR3 nucleotide sequence: TGTGCCAGCAGTGGAGGGGGAACAGCTGGCGAGCAGTACTTC. Amino acids: CASSGGGTAGEQYF. The full variable domain, with the rest looked up from reference TRBV2 and TRBJ2-7, is EPEVTQTPSHQVTQMGQEVILRCVPISNHLYFYWYRQILGQKVEFLVSFYNNEISEKSEIFDDQFSVERPDGSNFTLKIRSTKLEDSAMYFCASSGGGTAGEQYFGPGTRLTVT.